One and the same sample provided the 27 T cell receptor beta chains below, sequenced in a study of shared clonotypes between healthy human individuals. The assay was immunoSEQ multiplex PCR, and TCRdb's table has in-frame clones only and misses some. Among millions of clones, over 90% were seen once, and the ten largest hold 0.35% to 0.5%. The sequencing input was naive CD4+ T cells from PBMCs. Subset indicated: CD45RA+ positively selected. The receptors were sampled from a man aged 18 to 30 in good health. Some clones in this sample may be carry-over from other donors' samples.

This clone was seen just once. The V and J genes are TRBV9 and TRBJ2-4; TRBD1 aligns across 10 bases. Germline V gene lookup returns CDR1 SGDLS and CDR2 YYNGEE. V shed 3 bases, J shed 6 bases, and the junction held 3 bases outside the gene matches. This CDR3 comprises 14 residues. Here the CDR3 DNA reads TGTGCCAGCAGCGGCCGGGACAGGGGAAACATTCAGTACTTC. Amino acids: CASSGRDRGNIQYF. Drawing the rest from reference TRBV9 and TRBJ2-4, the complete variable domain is DSGVTQTPKHLITATGQRVTLRCSPRSGDLSVYWYQQSLDQGLQFLIQYYNGEERAKGNILERFSAQQFPDLHSELNLSSLELGDSALYFCASSGRDRGNIQYFGAGTRLSVL.

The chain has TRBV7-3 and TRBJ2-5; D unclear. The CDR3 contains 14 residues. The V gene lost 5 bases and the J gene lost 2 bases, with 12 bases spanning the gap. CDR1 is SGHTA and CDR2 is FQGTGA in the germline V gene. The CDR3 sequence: CASSVMGPQETQYF. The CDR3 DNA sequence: TGTGCCAGCAGCGTGATGGGTCCACAAGAGACCCAGTACTTC.

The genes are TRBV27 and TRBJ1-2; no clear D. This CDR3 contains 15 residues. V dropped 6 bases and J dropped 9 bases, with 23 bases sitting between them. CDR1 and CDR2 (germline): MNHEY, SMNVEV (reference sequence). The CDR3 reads CASSNSRLESRRYTF. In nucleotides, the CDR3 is TGTGCCAGCAGCAATTCCCGGTTGGAGTCGAGGCGCTACACCTTC.

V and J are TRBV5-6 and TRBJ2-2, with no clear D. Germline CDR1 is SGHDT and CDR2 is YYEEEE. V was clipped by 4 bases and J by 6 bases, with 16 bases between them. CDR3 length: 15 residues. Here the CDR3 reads CASSQTPLKSGELFF. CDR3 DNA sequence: TGTGCCAGCAGCCAAACCCCCCTGAAATCCGGGGAGCTGTTTTTT.

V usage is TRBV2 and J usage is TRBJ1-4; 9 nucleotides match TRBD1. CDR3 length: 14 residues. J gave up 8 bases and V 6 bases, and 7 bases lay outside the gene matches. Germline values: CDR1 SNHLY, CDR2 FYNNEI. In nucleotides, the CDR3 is TGTGCCAGCAGCGGACAGGGGCTGGGGGAAAAACTGTTTTTT. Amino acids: CASSGQGLGEKLFF.

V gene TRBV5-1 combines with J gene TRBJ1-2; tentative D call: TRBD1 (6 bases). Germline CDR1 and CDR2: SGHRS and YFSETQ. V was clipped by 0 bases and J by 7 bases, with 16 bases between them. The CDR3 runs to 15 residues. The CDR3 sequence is CASSLGESTGSGYTF. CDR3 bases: TGCGCCAGCAGCTTGGGCGAGTCTACAGGGTCTGGCTACACCTTC.

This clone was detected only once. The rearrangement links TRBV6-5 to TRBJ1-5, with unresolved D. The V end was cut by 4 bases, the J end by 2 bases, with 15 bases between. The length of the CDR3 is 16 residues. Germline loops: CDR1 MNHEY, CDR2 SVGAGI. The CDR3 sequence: CASSSLGATGNQPQHF. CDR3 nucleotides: TGTGCCAGCAGTTCCCTTGGCGCCACGGGCAATCAGCCCCAGCATTTT.

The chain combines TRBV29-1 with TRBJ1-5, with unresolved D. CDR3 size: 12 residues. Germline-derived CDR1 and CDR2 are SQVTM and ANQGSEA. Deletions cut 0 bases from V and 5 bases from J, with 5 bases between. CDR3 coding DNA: TGCAGCGTTGAAGAAGGAGATCAGCCCCAGCATTTT. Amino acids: CSVEEGDQPQHF.

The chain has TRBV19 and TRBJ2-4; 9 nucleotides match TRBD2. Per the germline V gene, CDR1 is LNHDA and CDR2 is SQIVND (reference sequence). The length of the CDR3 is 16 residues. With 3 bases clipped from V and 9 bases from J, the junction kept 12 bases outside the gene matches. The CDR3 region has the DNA TGTGCCAGTAGTATTTATTCGGGACTAGCAGATGTCATTCAGTACTTC. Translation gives CASSIYSGLADVIQYF.

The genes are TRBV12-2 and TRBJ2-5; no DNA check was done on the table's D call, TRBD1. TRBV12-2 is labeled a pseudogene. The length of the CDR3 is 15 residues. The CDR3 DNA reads TGTGCAAGTCGCTTAACAGGGACCAGGTTTCAGGTCCAGTACTTC. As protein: CASRLTGTRFQVQYF.

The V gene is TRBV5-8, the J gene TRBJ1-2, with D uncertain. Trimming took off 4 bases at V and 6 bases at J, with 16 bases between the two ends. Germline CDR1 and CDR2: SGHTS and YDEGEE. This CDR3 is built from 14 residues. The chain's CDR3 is CASSHPNTANGYTF. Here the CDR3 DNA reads TGTGCCAGCAGCCACCCCAACACGGCTAATGGCTACACCTTC.

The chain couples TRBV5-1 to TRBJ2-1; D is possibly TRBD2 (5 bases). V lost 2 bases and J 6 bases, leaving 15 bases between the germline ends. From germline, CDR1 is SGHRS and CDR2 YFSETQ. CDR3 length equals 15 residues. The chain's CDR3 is CASSFRDQPPNEQFF. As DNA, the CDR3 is TGCGCCAGCAGCTTCCGGGATCAGCCACCCAATGAGCAGTTCTTC.

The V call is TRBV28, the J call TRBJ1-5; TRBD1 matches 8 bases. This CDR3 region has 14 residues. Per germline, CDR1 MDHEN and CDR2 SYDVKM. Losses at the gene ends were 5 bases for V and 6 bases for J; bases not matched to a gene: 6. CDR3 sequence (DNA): TGTGCCAGCAGTCCTGACAGGGGTCGTCAGCCCCAGCATTTT. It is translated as CASSPDRGRQPQHF. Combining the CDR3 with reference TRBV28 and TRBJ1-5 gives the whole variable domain DVKVTQSSRYLVKRTGEKVFLECVQDMDHENMFWYRQDPGLGLRLIYFSYDVKMKEKGDIPEGYSVSREKKERFSLILESASTNQTSMYLCASSPDRGRQPQHFGDGTRLSIL.

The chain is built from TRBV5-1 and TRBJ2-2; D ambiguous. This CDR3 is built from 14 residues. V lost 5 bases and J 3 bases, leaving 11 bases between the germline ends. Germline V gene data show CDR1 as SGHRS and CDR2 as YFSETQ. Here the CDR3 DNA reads TGCGCCAGCAGATCTATAAGCGACACCGGGGAGCTGTTTTTT. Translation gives CASRSISDTGELFF.

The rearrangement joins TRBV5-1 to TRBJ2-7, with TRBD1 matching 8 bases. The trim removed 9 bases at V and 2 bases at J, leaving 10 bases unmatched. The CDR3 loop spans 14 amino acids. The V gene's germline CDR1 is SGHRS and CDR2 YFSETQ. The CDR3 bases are TGCGCCATCGCTGGACAGGGTGAACCCTACGAGCAGTACTTC. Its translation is CAIAGQGEPYEQYF.

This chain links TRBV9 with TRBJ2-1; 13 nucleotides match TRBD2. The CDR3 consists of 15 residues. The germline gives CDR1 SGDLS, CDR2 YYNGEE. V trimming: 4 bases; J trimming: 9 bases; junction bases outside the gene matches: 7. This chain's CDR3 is CASSPGLAGVSEQFF. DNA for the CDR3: TGTGCCAGCAGCCCCGGACTAGCGGGAGTGTCTGAGCAGTTCTTC.

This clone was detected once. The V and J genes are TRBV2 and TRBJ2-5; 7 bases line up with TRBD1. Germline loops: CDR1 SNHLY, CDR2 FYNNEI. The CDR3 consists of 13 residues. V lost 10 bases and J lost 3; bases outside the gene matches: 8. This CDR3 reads CATGTESKETQYF. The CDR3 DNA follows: TGTGCCACTGGGACAGAATCTAAAGAGACCCAGTACTTC.

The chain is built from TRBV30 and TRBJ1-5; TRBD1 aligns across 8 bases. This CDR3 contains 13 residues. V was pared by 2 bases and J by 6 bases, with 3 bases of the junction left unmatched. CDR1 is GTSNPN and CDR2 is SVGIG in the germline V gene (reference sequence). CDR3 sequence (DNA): TGTGCCTGGAGTCACAGGGGGAGTCAGCCCCAGCATTTT. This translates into CAWSHRGSQPQHF.

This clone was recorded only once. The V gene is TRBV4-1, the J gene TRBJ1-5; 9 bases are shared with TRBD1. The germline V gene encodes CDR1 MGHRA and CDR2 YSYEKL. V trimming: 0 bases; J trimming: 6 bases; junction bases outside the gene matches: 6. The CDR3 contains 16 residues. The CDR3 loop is CASSQEGTGRGQPQHF. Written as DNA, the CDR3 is TGCGCCAGCAGCCAAGAAGGGACAGGGAGGGGTCAGCCCCAGCATTTT.

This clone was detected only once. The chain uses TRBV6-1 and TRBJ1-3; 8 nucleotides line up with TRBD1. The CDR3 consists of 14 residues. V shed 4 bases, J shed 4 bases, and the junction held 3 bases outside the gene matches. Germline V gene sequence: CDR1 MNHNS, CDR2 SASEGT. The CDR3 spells CASSGWTGGNTIYF. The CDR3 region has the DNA TGTGCCAGCAGTGGGTGGACAGGGGGAAACACCATATATTTT.

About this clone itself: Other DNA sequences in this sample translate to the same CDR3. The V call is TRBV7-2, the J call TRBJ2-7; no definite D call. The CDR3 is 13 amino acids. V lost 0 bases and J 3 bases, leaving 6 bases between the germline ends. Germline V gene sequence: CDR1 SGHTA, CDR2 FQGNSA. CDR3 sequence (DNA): TGTGCCAGCAGCTTAGCGAGAGGCTACGAGCAGTACTTC. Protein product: CASSLARGYEQYF.

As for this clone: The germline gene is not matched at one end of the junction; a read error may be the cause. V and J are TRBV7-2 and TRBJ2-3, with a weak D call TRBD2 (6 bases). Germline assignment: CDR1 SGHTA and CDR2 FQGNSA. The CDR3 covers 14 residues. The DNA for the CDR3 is TGTGCCAGCAGCTCTTTGGGGACTTCTTGGCGCACCGCTTTT. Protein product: CASSSLGTSWRTAF.

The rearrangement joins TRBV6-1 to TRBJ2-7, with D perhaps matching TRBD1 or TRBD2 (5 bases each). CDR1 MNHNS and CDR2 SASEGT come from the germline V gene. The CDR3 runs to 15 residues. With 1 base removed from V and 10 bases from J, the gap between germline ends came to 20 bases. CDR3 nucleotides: TGTGCCAGCAGTGAAGTTGGGGGTAGTGAGGTGAAACAGTACTTC. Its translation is CASSEVGGSEVKQYF.

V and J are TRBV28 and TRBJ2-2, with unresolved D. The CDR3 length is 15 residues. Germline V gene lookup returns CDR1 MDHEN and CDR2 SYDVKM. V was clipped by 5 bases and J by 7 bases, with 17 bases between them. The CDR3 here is CASSRLSRPSGELFF. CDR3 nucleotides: TGTGCCAGCAGTCGACTCTCCCGCCCTAGCGGGGAGCTGTTTTTT. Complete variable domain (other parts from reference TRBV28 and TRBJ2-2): DVKVTQSSRYLVKRTGEKVFLECVQDMDHENMFWYRQDPGLGLRLIYFSYDVKMKEKGDIPEGYSVSREKKERFSLILESASTNQTSMYLCASSRLSRPSGELFFGEGSRLTVL.

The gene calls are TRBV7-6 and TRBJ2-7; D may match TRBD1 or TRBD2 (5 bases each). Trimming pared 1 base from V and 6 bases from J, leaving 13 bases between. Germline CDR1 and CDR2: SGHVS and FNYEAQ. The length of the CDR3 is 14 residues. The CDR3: CASSLGEGSAEQYF. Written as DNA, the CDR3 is TGTGCCAGCAGCTTAGGAGAGGGGTCCGCCGAGCAGTACTTC.

CDR3 amino acids: CASSEELGVNTF. CDR3 nucleotides: TGTGCCAGCAGTGAAGAGTTGGGGGTGAACACCTTC. The V gene is TRBV6-1, the J gene TRBJ1-2, with D perhaps matching TRBD1 (5 bases). V lost 1 base, J lost 12 bases, and 12 bases lay in between. This CDR3 is 12 amino acids long. Germline values: CDR1 MNHNS, CDR2 SASEGT.

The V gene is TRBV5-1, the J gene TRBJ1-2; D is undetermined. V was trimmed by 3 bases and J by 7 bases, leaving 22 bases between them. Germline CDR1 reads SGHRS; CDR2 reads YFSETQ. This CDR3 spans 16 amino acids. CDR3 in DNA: TGCGCCAGCAGCTCGGATGCGACCTTTCGGTCGGGTGGCTACACCTTC. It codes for CASSSDATFRSGGYTF.